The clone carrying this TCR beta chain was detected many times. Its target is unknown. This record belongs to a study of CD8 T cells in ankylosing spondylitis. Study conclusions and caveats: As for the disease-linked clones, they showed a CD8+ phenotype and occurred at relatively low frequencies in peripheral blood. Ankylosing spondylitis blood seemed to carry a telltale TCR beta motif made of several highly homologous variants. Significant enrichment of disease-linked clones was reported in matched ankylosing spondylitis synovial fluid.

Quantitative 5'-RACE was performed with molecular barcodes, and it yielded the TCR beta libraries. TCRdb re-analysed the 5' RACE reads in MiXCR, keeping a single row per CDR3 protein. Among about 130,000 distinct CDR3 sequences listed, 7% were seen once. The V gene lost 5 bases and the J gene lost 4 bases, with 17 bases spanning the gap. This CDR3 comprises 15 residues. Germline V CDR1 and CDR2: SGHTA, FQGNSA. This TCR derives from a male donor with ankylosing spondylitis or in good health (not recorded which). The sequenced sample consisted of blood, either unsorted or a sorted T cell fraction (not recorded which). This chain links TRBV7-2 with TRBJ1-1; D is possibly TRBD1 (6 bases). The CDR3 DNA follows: TGTGCCAGCAGCACAGTCGGGCAGGGGTCCACTGAAGCTTTCTTT. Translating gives CASSTVGQGSTEAFF.